This T cell receptor (beta chain) was obtained from a study of T-cell reconstitution after alpha-beta-depleted transplantation in children. This clonotype came up a few times. This sample's TCRbeta library carried unique molecular identifier barcodes. MiXCR was run by TCRdb on the PCR reads, yielding one entry per CDR3 protein. The data show over 400,000 distinct CDR3 sequences, approximately 13% seen once. Germline lookup yields CDR1 MGHRA and CDR2 YSYEKL. The CDR3 loop spans 16 amino acids. V dropped 0 bases and J dropped 8 bases, with 14 bases sitting between them. V usage is TRBV4-1 and J usage is TRBJ1-6; D is undetermined. Source: PBMCs from the stem cell graft donor, taken from the stem cell graft. The receptor was derived from a human donor who donated a stem cell graft to a child with combined immunodeficiency. The CDR3 reads CASSQEGDTAYSPLHF. The CDR3 DNA reads TGCGCCAGCAGCCAAGAAGGTGACACAGCGTATTCACCCCTCCACTTT.